This TCR beta chain was observed in a study of shared clonotypes between healthy human individuals. Study summary: Aged between 18 and 49, the donors were a couple of women and three men.

Study outcomes and limitations: Larger estimated richness was generally recorded for naive subsets relative to memory subsets. The researchers took only blood, and tissue repertoires probably look different.

This table comes from immunoSEQ multiplex PCR, and its TCRdb copy is limited to in-frame clones, with some not included. The sample has roughly 2.5 million clones, just over 90% seen once. Negatively enriched CD4+ T cells were divided by CD45RA into naive and memory. Comments on this clone: Its antigen is as yet unknown.

In germline, CDR1 is LGHNA, CDR2 YNFKEQ. The CDR3 contains 17 residues. J was trimmed by 5 bases and V by 4 bases; bases with no gene match: 11. This clonotype originated in a man between 18 and 35 years old in good health. Sequencing was carried out using naive CD4+ T cells sorted from blood. As for subset: CD45RA+ positively selected. The chain couples TRBV4-2 to TRBJ2-2, with 9 bases aligning to TRBD2. CDR3 sequence reads: CASSLNSGGPDTGELFF. CDR3 nucleotide sequence: TGTGCCAGCAGCCTAAACAGCGGGGGGCCGGATACCGGGGAGCTGTTTTTT.